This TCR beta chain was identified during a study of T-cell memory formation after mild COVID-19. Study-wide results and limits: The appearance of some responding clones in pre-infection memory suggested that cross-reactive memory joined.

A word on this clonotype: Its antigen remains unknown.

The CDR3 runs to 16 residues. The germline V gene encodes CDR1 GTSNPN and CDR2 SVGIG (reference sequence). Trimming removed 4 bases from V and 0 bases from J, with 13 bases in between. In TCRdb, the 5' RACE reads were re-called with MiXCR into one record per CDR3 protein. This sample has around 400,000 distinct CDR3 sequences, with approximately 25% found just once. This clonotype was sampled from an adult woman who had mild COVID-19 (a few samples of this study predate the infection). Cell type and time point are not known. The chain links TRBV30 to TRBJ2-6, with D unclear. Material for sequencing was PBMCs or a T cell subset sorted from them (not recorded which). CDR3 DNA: TGTGCCTGGACAAGCCGATCCCACTCTGGGGCCAACGTCCTGACTTTC. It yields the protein CAWTSRSHSGANVLTF. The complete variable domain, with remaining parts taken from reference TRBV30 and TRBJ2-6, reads SQTIHQWPATLVQPVGSPLSLECTVEGTSNPNLYWYRQAAGRGLQLLFYSVGIGQISSEVPQNLSASRPQDRQFILSSKKLLLSDSGFYLCAWTSRSHSGANVLTFGAGSRLTVL.